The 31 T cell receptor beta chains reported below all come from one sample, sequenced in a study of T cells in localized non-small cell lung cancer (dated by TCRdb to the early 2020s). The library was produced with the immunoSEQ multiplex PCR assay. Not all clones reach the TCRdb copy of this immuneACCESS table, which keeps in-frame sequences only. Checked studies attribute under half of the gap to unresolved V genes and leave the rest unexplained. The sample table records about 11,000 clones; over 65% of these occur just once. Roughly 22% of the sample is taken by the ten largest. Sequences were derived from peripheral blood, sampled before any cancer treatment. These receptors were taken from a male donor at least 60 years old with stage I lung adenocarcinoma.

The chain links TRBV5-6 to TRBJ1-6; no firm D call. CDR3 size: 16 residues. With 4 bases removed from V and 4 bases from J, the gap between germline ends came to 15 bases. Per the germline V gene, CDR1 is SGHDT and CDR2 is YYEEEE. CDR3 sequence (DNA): TGTGCCAGCAGCACCCATGGGCCAGGTTATAATTCACCCCTCCACTTT. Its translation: CASSTHGPGYNSPLHF.

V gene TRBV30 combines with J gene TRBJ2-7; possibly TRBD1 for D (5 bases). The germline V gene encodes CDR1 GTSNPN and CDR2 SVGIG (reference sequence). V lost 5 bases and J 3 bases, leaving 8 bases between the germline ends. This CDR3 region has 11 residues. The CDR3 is CAWGHSYEQYF. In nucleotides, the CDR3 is TGTGCCTGGGGACATAGCTACGAGCAGTACTTC.

The CDR3 DNA follows: TGCGCCAGCAGCTTGGCGTCAGTTGGCGAGCAGTACTTC. This encodes CASSLASVGEQYF. V gene TRBV5-1 combines with J gene TRBJ2-7, with D unclear. Trimming removed 0 bases from V and 6 bases from J, with 10 bases in between. This CDR3 contains 13 residues. Germline CDR1 reads SGHRS; CDR2 reads YFSETQ.

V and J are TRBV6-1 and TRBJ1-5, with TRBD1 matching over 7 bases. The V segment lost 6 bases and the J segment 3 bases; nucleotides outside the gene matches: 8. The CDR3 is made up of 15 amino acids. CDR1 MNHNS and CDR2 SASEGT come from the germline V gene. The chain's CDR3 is CASRIRDRSNQPQHF. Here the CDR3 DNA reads TGTGCCAGCAGGATCCGGGACAGATCCAATCAGCCCCAGCATTTT.

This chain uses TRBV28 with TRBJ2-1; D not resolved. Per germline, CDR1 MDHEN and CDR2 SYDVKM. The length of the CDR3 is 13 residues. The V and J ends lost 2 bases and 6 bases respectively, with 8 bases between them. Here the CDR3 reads CASSLRLVNEQFF. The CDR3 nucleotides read TGTGCCAGCAGTTTAAGACTGGTCAATGAGCAGTTCTTC. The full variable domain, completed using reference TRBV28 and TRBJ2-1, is DVKVTQSSRYLVKRTGEKVFLECVQDMDHENMFWYRQDPGLGLRLIYFSYDVKMKEKGDIPEGYSVSREKKERFSLILESASTNQTSMYLCASSLRLVNEQFFGPGTRLTVL.

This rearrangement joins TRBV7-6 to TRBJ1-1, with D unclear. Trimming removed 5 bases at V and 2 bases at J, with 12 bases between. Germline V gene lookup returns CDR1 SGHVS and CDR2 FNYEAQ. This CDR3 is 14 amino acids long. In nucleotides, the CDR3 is TGTGCCAGCAGCCCTAGGATAGACAACACTGAAGCTTTCTTT. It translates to CASSPRIDNTEAFF.

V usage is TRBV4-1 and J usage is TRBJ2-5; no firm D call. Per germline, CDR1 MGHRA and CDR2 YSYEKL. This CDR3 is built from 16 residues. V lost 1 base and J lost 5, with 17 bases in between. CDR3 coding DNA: TGCGCCAGCAGCCAAGGTCTTCCTGGGCCGCCGGAGACCCAGTACTTC. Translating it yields CASSQGLPGPPETQYF.

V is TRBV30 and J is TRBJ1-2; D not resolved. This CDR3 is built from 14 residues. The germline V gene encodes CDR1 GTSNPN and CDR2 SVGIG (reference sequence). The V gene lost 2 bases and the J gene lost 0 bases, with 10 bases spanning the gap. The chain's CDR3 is CAWSQDPANYGYTF. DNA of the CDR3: TGTGCCTGGAGTCAGGACCCAGCTAACTATGGCTACACCTTC.

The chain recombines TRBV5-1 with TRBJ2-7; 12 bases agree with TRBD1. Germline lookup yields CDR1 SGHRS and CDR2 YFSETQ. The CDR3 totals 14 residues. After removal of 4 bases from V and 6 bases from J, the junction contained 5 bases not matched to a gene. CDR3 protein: CASSLGTGGSEQYF. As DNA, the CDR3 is TGCGCCAGCAGCCTAGGGACAGGGGGCAGCGAGCAGTACTTC.

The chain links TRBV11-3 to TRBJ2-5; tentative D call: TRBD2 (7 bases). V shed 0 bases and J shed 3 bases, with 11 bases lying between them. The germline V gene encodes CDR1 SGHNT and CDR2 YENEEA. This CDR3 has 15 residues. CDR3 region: CASSLEQGGKETQYF. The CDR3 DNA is TGTGCCAGCAGCTTAGAACAGGGAGGGAAAGAGACCCAGTACTTC.

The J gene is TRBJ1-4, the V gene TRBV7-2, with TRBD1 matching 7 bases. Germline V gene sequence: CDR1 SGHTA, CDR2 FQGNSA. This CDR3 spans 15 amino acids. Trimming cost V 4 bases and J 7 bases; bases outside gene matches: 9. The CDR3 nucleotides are TGTGCCAGCAGCTCACCCCGGGACAGTCTTGAAAAACTGTTTTTT. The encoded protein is CASSSPRDSLEKLFF.

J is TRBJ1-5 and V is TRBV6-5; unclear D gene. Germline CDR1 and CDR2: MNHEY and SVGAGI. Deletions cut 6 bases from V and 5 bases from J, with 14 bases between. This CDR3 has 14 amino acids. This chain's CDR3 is CASSLRPGDQPQHF. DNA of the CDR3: TGTGCCAGCAGCCTCCGACCTGGGGATCAGCCCCAGCATTTT.

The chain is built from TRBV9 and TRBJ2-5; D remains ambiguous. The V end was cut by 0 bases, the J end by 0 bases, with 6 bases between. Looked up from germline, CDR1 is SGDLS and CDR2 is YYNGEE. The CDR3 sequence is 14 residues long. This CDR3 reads CASSVGSNQETQYF. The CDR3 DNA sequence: TGTGCCAGCAGCGTAGGCAGCAACCAAGAGACCCAGTACTTC.

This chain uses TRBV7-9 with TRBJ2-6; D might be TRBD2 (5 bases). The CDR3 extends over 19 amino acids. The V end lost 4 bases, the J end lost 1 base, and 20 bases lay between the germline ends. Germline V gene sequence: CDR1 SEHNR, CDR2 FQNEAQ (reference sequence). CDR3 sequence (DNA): TGTGCCAGCAGCTCATACCTGTCAACTAGAGATTCTGGGGCCAACGTCCTGACTTTC. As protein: CASSSYLSTRDSGANVLTF.

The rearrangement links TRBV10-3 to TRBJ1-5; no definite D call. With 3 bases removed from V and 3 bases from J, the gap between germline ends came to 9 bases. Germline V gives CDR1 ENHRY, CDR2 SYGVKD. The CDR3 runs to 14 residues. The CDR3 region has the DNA TGTGCCATCAGTGACGGAGAAACCAATCAGCCCCAGCATTTT. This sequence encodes CAISDGETNQPQHF.

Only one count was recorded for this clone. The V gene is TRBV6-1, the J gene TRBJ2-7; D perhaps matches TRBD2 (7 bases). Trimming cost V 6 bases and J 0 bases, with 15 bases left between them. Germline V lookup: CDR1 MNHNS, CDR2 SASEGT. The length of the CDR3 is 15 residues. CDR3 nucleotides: TGTGCCAGCAGAACCGGGGGGCCAATCTCCTACGAGCAGTACTTC. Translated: CASRTGGPISYEQYF.

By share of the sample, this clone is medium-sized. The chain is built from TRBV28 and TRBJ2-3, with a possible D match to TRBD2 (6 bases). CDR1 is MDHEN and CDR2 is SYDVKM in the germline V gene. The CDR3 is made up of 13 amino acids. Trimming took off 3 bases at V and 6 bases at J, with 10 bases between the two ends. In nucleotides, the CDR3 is TGTGCCAGCAGTTTGTCGGGGAGGGATACGCAGTATTTT. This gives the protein CASSLSGRDTQYF.

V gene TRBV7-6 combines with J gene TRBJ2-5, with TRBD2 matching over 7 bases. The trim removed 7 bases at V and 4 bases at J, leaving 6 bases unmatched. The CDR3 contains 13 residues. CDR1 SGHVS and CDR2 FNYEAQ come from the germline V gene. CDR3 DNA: TGTGCCAGCAAGGGCAGCGGGGTAGAGACCCAGTACTTC. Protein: CASKGSGVETQYF.

CDR3 sequence (DNA): TGTGCCAGCAGTTACTCCGTGCAGAGCGAAAAACTGTTTTTT. Its translation: CASSYSVQSEKLFF. The chain links TRBV6-5 to TRBJ1-4; D remains ambiguous. Germline V gene data show CDR1 as MNHEY and CDR2 as SVGAGI. The V and J ends lost 0 bases and 8 bases respectively, with 10 bases between them. The CDR3 has 14 amino acids.

The CDR3 loop is CASSLPRQGDEKLFF. CDR3 DNA sequence: TGTGCCAGCAGTTTACCCCGACAGGGCGATGAAAAACTGTTTTTT. The chain has TRBV28 and TRBJ1-4; 7 bases map to TRBD1. CDR3 length: 15 residues. With 2 bases clipped from V and 6 bases from J, the junction kept 6 bases outside the gene matches. Germline CDR1 reads MDHEN; CDR2 reads SYDVKM.

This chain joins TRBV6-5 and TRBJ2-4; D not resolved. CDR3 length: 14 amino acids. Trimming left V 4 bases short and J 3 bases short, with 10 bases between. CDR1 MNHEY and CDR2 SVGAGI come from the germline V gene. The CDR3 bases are TGTGCCAGCAGTTTCCGACATAACAAAAACATTCAGTACTTC. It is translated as CASSFRHNKNIQYF.

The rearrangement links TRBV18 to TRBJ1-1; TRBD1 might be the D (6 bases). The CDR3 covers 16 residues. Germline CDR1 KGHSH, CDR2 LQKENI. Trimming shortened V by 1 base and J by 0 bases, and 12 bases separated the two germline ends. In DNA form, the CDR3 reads TGTGCCAGCTCACCACTCCCCGGACAGATGAACACTGAAGCTTTCTTT. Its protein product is CASSPLPGQMNTEAFF.

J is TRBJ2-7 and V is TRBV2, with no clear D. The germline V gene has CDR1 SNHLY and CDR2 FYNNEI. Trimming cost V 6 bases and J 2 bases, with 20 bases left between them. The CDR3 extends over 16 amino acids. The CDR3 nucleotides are TGTGCCAGCAGCCTCTTTACACCCTCGTTAGCCTACGAGCAGTACTTC. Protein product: CASSLFTPSLAYEQYF.

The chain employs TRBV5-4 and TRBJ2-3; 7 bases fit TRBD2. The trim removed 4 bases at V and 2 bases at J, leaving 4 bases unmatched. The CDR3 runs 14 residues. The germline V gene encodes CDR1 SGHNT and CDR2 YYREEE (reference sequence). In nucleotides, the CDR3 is TGTGCCAGCAGCGCGGGGGTTTTCACAGATACGCAGTATTTT. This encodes CASSAGVFTDTQYF.

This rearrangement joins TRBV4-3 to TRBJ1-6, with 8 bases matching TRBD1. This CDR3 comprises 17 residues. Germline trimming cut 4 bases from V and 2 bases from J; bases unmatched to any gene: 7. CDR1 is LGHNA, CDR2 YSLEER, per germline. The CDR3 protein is CASSPGQGYAYNSPLHF. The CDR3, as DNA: TGCGCCAGCAGCCCTGGACAGGGATATGCCTATAATTCACCCCTCCACTTT.

The CDR3 DNA reads TGTGCCAGCAGCTTGGCAGGGGGACAAGGCTACACCTTC. It specifies CASSLAGGQGYTF. This chain connects TRBV7-2 to TRBJ1-2, with 7 bases identical to TRBD1. CDR3 length: 13 amino acids. Trimming at V came to 3 bases and at J to 8 bases, leaving 6 bases not matched to a gene. The V gene's germline CDR1 is SGHTA and CDR2 FQGNSA. Supplemented by reference TRBV7-2 and TRBJ1-2, the full variable domain reads GAGVSQSPSNKVTEKGKDVELRCDPISGHTALYWYRQSLGQGLEFLIYFQGNSAPDKSGLPSDRFSAERTGGSVSTLTIQRTQQEDSAVYLCASSLAGGQGYTFGSGTRLTVV.

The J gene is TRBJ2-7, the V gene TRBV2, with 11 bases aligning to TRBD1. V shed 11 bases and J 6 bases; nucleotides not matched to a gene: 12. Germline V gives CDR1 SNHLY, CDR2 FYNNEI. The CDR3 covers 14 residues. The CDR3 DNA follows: TGTGCCGGCGGACAGGGGGCCGATTTGTTCGAGCAGTACTTC. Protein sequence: CAGGQGADLFEQYF.

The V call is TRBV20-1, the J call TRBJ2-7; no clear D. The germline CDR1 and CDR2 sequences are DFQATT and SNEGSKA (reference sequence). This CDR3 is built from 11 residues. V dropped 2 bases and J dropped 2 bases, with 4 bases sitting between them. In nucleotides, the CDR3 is TGCAGTGCTAGAAGTCCCTACGAGCAGTACTTC. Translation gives CSARSPYEQYF.

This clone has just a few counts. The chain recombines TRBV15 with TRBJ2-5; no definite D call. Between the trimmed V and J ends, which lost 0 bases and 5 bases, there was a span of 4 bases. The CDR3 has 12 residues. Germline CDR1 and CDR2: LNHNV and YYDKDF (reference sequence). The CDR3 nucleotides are TGTGCCACCAGCAGAGATGGGGAGACCCAGTACTTC. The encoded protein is CATSRDGETQYF.

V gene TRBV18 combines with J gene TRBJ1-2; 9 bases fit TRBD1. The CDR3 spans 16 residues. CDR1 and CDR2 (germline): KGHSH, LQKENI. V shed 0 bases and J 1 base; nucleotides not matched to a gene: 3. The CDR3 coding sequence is TGTGCCAGCTCACCACCGTCGGGACAGGGTAACTATGGCTACACCTTC. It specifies CASSPPSGQGNYGYTF.

CDR3 bases: TGCGCCAGCAGTCAATTGAGCTCCTATAATTCACCCCTCCACTTT. Its translation is CASSQLSSYNSPLHF. V and J are TRBV23-1 and TRBJ1-6, with D hard to call. TRBV23-1 is an ORF; its function is uncertain. V was trimmed by 1 base and J by 0 bases, leaving 4 bases between them. The length of the CDR3 is 15 residues.